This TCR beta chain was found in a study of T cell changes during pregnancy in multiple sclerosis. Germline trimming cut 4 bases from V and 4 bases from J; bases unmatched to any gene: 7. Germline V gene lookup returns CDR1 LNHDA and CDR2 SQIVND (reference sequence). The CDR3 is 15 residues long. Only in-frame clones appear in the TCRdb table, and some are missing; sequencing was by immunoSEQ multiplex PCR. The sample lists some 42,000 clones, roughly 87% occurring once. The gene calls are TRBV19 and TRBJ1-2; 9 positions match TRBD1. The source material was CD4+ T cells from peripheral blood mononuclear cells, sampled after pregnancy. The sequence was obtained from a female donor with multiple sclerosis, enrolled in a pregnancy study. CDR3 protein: CASSRGQGNSYGYTF. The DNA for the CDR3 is TGTGCCAGTAGTAGGGGACAGGGAAACAGCTATGGCTACACCTTC.